These T cell receptor beta chains were read from a single sample in a study of memory CD8 T cells in hepatitis C reinfection. Measured with immunoSEQ multiplex PCR; TCRdb has only the in-frame clones, and not every one. The repertoire holds approximately 49,000 clones, roughly nine tenths seen once, with 0.6% to 0.85% in the top ten. Material: naive CD8+ T cells sorted from blood. These receptors were collected from a man between 18 and 29 years old with hepatitis C virus infection. CDR3s include the opening cysteine and the closing phenylalanine or tryptophan. Fields, in order: D gene, clone size, J gene, V gene, CDR3 protein, CDR3 DNA. A D gene is named only where the DNA matches it firmly. Where a row states a size, it is once, few, many or the class of an expanded clone; other rows omit it.

d_gene: -; abundance: -; j_gene: TRBJ1-2; v_gene: TRBV29-1; CDR3aa: CSVEQDYGYTF; CDR3nt: TGCAGCGTTGAACAGGACTATGGCTACACCTTC
d_gene: TRBD2; abundance: -; j_gene: TRBJ2-5; v_gene: TRBV2; CDR3aa: CASSALAGISGETQYF; CDR3nt: TGTGCCAGCAGTGCCCTAGCGGGGATATCTGGGGAGACCCAGTACTTC
d_gene: TRBD2; abundance: -; j_gene: TRBJ2-1; v_gene: TRBV27; CDR3aa: CASSLSGGGNEQFF; CDR3nt: TGTGCCAGCAGTTTATCCGGCGGGGGCAATGAGCAGTTCTTC
d_gene: -; abundance: -; j_gene: TRBJ2-7; v_gene: TRBV21-1; CDR3aa: CASSRDQNRAVYEQYF; CDR3nt: TGTGCCAGCAGCAGAGATCAAAACAGGGCGGTGTACGAGCAGTACTTC
d_gene: -; abundance: -; j_gene: TRBJ2-5; v_gene: TRBV5-4; CDR3aa: CASSLVAGETQYF; CDR3nt: TGTGCCAGCAGCTTGGTGGCAGGGGAGACCCAGTACTTC
d_gene: TRBD1; abundance: -; j_gene: TRBJ2-3; v_gene: TRBV19; CDR3aa: CASSDLRGLADTQYF; CDR3nt: TGTGCCAGTAGTGACCTCAGGGGGCTCGCAGATACGCAGTATTTT
d_gene: -; abundance: -; j_gene: TRBJ1-6; v_gene: TRBV11-2; CDR3aa: CASSLVFGGSHNSPLHF; CDR3nt: TGTGCCAGCAGCTTAGTTTTCGGGGGTAGCCACAATTCACCCCTCCACTTT
d_gene: -; abundance: -; j_gene: TRBJ2-2; v_gene: TRBV11-2; CDR3aa: CASSLVLNGELFF; CDR3nt: TGTGCCAGCAGCTTAGTACTGAACGGGGAGCTGTTTTTT
d_gene: TRBD1; abundance: -; j_gene: TRBJ2-7; v_gene: TRBV5-5; CDR3aa: CASSLGTGGYEQYF; CDR3nt: TGTGCCAGCAGCTTGGGAACAGGGGGCTACGAGCAGTACTTC
d_gene: TRBD2; abundance: once; j_gene: TRBJ2-7; v_gene: TRBV27; CDR3aa: CASSPGTSGYEQYF; CDR3nt: TGTGCCAGCAGCCCCGGGACTAGCGGCTACGAGCAGTACTTC
d_gene: TRBD2; abundance: -; j_gene: TRBJ2-7; v_gene: TRBV2; CDR3aa: CASSELAGYEQYF; CDR3nt: TGTGCCAGCAGTGAACTAGCGGGCTACGAGCAGTACTTC
d_gene: TRBD1; abundance: once; j_gene: TRBJ1-5; v_gene: TRBV6-1; CDR3aa: CASSLTGVQPQHF; CDR3nt: TGTGCCAGCAGCCTAACAGGGGTCCAGCCCCAGCATTTT
d_gene: -; abundance: -; j_gene: TRBJ2-4; v_gene: TRBV19; CDR3aa: CASSMGRGENIQYF; CDR3nt: TGTGCCAGTAGTATGGGCAGGGGGGAAAACATTCAGTACTTC
d_gene: -; abundance: -; j_gene: TRBJ1-1; v_gene: TRBV27; CDR3aa: CASSSLGTTMNTEAFF; CDR3nt: TGTGCCAGCAGTTCACTTGGGACAACCATGAACACTGAAGCTTTCTTT
d_gene: TRBD2; abundance: -; j_gene: TRBJ2-3; v_gene: TRBV27; CDR3aa: CASRSGSPADTQYF; CDR3nt: TGTGCCAGCAGAAGCGGGAGTCCGGCAGATACGCAGTATTTT
d_gene: -; abundance: -; j_gene: TRBJ2-7; v_gene: TRBV7-9; CDR3aa: CASSYVETFYEQYF; CDR3nt: TGTGCCAGCAGCTATGTGGAGACCTTTTACGAGCAGTACTTC
d_gene: -; abundance: -; j_gene: TRBJ2-5; v_gene: TRBV7-9; CDR3aa: CASRPLGSGAETQYF; CDR3nt: TGTGCCAGCAGACCACTCGGTAGCGGTGCGGAGACCCAGTACTTC
d_gene: -; abundance: -; j_gene: TRBJ2-3; v_gene: TRBV13; CDR3aa: CASSLQGTGKRWDTQYF; CDR3nt: TGTGCCAGCAGCTTACAAGGGACTGGCAAACGGTGGGATACGCAGTATTTT
d_gene: TRBD2; abundance: -; j_gene: TRBJ2-3; v_gene: TRBV7-9; CDR3aa: CASQIAGGPTDTQYF; CDR3nt: TGTGCCAGCCAGATCGCGGGGGGGCCTACAGATACGCAGTATTTT
d_gene: -; abundance: -; j_gene: TRBJ2-2; v_gene: TRBV13; CDR3aa: CASSFRGAPTGELFF; CDR3nt: TGTGCCAGCAGCTTTCGCGGGGCCCCCACCGGGGAGCTGTTTTTT
d_gene: TRBD2; abundance: -; j_gene: TRBJ2-7; v_gene: TRBV19; CDR3aa: CASIILGGREASPGGYEQYF; CDR3nt: TGTGCCAGTATTATACTAGGGGGGCGGGAGGCCTCTCCCGGAGGGTACGAGCAGTACTTC
d_gene: TRBD1; abundance: -; j_gene: TRBJ2-3; v_gene: TRBV7-9; CDR3aa: CASSSPGQGSDTQYF; CDR3nt: TGTGCCAGCAGCTCACCGGGACAGGGTTCAGATACGCAGTATTTT
d_gene: -; abundance: -; j_gene: TRBJ1-5; v_gene: TRBV6-6; CDR3aa: CASSPIPGGNQPQHF; CDR3nt: TGTGCCAGCAGTCCCATCCCGGGAGGCAATCAGCCCCAGCATTTT
d_gene: -; abundance: -; j_gene: TRBJ2-2; v_gene: TRBV5-4; CDR3aa: CASSYRDTGELFF; CDR3nt: TGTGCCAGCAGCTATCGGGACACCGGGGAGCTGTTTTTT
d_gene: -; abundance: -; j_gene: TRBJ1-4; v_gene: TRBV19; CDR3aa: CASSIEQWIEKLFF; CDR3nt: TGTGCCAGTAGTATTGAACAGTGGATTGAAAAACTGTTTTTT
d_gene: TRBD2; abundance: -; j_gene: TRBJ2-1; v_gene: TRBV28; CDR3aa: CASSLLAAYNEQFF; CDR3nt: TGTGCCAGCAGTTTACTAGCGGCTTACAATGAGCAGTTCTTC
d_gene: -; abundance: once; j_gene: TRBJ2-7; v_gene: TRBV27; CDR3aa: CASSLDRSYEQYF; CDR3nt: TGTGCCAGCAGTTTAGACAGATCCTACGAGCAGTACTTC
d_gene: TRBD2; abundance: -; j_gene: TRBJ2-7; v_gene: TRBV5-1; CDR3aa: CASSLGTSGIYEQYF; CDR3nt: TGCGCCAGCAGCTTGGGGACTAGCGGGATCTACGAGCAGTACTTC
d_gene: -; abundance: -; j_gene: TRBJ1-6; v_gene: TRBV5-4; CDR3aa: CASSLVGGGSSYNSPLHF; CDR3nt: -
d_gene: -; abundance: -; j_gene: TRBJ1-1; v_gene: TRBV28; CDR3aa: CASSLGQNTEAFF; CDR3nt: TGTGCCAGCAGTCTGGGCCAGAACACTGAAGCTTTCTTT
d_gene: -; abundance: -; j_gene: TRBJ1-6; v_gene: TRBV6-5; CDR3aa: CASSGGGEGRSPLHF; CDR3nt: TGTGCCAGCAGTGGTGGGGGTGAGGGGAGGTCACCCCTCCACTTT
d_gene: TRBD2; abundance: -; j_gene: TRBJ2-3; v_gene: TRBV5-6; CDR3aa: CASTYVSGVADTQYF; CDR3nt: TGTGCCAGCACCTATGTCAGCGGGGTCGCAGATACGCAGTATTTT
d_gene: -; abundance: -; j_gene: TRBJ2-3; v_gene: TRBV5-4; CDR3aa: CASSLPGDTQYF; CDR3nt: TGTGCCAGCAGCCTCCCGGGGGATACGCAGTATTTT
d_gene: TRBD1; abundance: -; j_gene: TRBJ2-3; v_gene: TRBV5-1; CDR3aa: CASSSLTFDRDGTDTQYF; CDR3nt: TGCGCCAGCAGCTCCCTCACCTTCGACAGGGACGGCACAGATACGCAGTATTTT
d_gene: TRBD1; abundance: -; j_gene: TRBJ2-3; v_gene: TRBV10-2; CDR3aa: CASGTGISTDTQYF; CDR3nt: TGCGCCAGCGGGACAGGTATTAGCACAGATACGCAGTATTTT
d_gene: -; abundance: -; j_gene: TRBJ2-1; v_gene: TRBV7-9; CDR3aa: CASRSGGLNEQFF; CDR3nt: TGTGCCAGCAGAAGCGGTGGGTTAAATGAGCAGTTCTTC
d_gene: TRBD2; abundance: -; j_gene: TRBJ2-1; v_gene: TRBV5-1; CDR3aa: CASSLGASGYNEQFF; CDR3nt: TGCGCCAGCAGCTTGGGGGCTAGCGGATACAATGAGCAGTTCTTC
d_gene: -; abundance: -; j_gene: TRBJ2-3; v_gene: TRBV7-8; CDR3aa: CASRLPNSTSTDTQYF; CDR3nt: TGTGCCAGCAGACTCCCCAACAGTACTAGCACAGATACGCAGTATTTT
d_gene: -; abundance: -; j_gene: TRBJ2-4; v_gene: TRBV12-5; CDR3aa: CASGSWTGKNIQYF; CDR3nt: TGTGCTAGTGGTTCCTGGACGGGAAAAAACATTCAGTACTTC
d_gene: -; abundance: -; j_gene: TRBJ2-3; v_gene: TRBV30; CDR3aa: CAWSVSSPSTDTQYF; CDR3nt: TGTGCCTGGAGTGTATCGTCTCCCAGCACAGATACGCAGTATTTT
d_gene: -; abundance: -; j_gene: TRBJ2-3; v_gene: TRBV7-3; CDR3aa: CASSPDRGALDTQYF; CDR3nt: TGTGCCAGCAGCCCAGATCGGGGGGCCCTAGATACGCAGTATTTT
d_gene: TRBD2; abundance: -; j_gene: TRBJ2-2; v_gene: TRBV11-2; CDR3aa: CASSPRRGAGTGELFF; CDR3nt: TGTGCCAGCAGCCCAAGGCGGGGGGCCGGCACCGGGGAGCTGTTTTTT
d_gene: -; abundance: -; j_gene: TRBJ2-7; v_gene: TRBV21-1; CDR3aa: CASRGYSGTSYEQYF; CDR3nt: TGTGCCAGCAGAGGTTATAGCGGGACCTCCTACGAGCAGTACTTC
d_gene: -; abundance: -; j_gene: TRBJ2-5; v_gene: TRBV14; CDR3aa: CASSQDRVGFGETQYF; CDR3nt: TGTGCCAGCAGCCAAGATCGGGTAGGCTTTGGCGAGACCCAGTACTTC
d_gene: TRBD2; abundance: -; j_gene: TRBJ2-3; v_gene: TRBV5-6; CDR3aa: CASSLDSGGGDTQYF; CDR3nt: TGTGCCAGCAGCTTGGATAGCGGGGGTGGGGATACGCAGTATTTT
d_gene: -; abundance: -; j_gene: TRBJ2-1; v_gene: TRBV28; CDR3aa: CASSSLQRGQFF; CDR3nt: TGTGCCAGCAGTTCCCTCCAACGCGGGCAGTTCTTC
d_gene: -; abundance: once; j_gene: TRBJ2-1; v_gene: TRBV7-9; CDR3aa: CASPWGDFDNEQFF; CDR3nt: TGTGCCAGTCCCTGGGGGGATTTCGACAATGAGCAGTTCTTC
d_gene: TRBD1; abundance: -; j_gene: TRBJ1-2; v_gene: TRBV28; CDR3aa: CASSLSLPGTGEGYTF; CDR3nt: TGTGCCAGCAGTTTATCTCTTCCCGGGACAGGGGAGGGCTACACCTTC
d_gene: -; abundance: -; j_gene: TRBJ2-7; v_gene: TRBV13; CDR3aa: CASSFTSYEQYF; CDR3nt: TGTGCCAGCAGCTTTACTTCCTACGAGCAGTACTTC
d_gene: -; abundance: few; j_gene: TRBJ2-7; v_gene: TRBV27; CDR3aa: CASSSTIDEQYF; CDR3nt: TGTGCCAGCAGTTCCACAATCGACGAGCAGTACTTC
d_gene: TRBD2; abundance: once; j_gene: TRBJ2-5; v_gene: TRBV2; CDR3aa: CASSEHPGSGGDVKYF; CDR3nt: TGTGCCAGCAGTGAACACCCCGGGAGCGGGGGGGATGTTAAGTACTTC
d_gene: TRBD2; abundance: few; j_gene: TRBJ2-3; v_gene: TRBV9; CDR3aa: CASSVEGSGGARTDTQYF; CDR3nt: TGTGCCAGCAGCGTAGAAGGTAGCGGGGGGGCACGGACAGATACGCAGTATTTT
d_gene: -; abundance: -; j_gene: TRBJ2-7; v_gene: TRBV27; CDR3aa: CASTQGRGNYEQYF; CDR3nt: TGTGCCAGCACCCAGGGGCGAGGAAACTACGAGCAGTACTTC
d_gene: -; abundance: few; j_gene: TRBJ2-7; v_gene: TRBV19; CDR3aa: CASSIRAGYEQYF; CDR3nt: TGTGCCAGTAGTATACGAGCCGGCTACGAGCAGTACTTC
d_gene: TRBD2; abundance: -; j_gene: TRBJ2-7; v_gene: TRBV11-2; CDR3aa: CASSPGLAGEIEQYF; CDR3nt: TGTGCCAGCAGCCCGGGACTAGCGGGAGAAATCGAGCAGTACTTC
d_gene: -; abundance: -; j_gene: TRBJ2-5; v_gene: TRBV5-1; CDR3aa: CASSAVSRGLETQYF; CDR3nt: TGCGCCAGCAGCGCCGTGAGTAGGGGATTGGAGACCCAGTACTTC
d_gene: -; abundance: -; j_gene: TRBJ2-7; v_gene: TRBV6-6; CDR3aa: CASSSGLGGEQYF; CDR3nt: TGTGCCAGCAGTTCCGGCTTAGGAGGCGAGCAGTACTTC
d_gene: -; abundance: -; j_gene: TRBJ2-1; v_gene: TRBV4-3; CDR3aa: CASSPRGFYNEQFF; CDR3nt: TGCGCCAGCAGCCCCCGGGGGTTCTACAATGAGCAGTTCTTC